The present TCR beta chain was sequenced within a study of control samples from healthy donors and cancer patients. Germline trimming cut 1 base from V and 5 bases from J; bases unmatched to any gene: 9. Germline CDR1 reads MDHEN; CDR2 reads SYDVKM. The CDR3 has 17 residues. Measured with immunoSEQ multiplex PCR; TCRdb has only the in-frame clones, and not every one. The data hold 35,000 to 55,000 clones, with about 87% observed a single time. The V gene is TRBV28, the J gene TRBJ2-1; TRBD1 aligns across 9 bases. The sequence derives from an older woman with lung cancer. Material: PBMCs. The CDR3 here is CASSLLGGTGIDNEQFF. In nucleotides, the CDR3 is TGTGCCAGCAGTTTATTGGGTGGGACAGGGATCGACAATGAGCAGTTCTTC. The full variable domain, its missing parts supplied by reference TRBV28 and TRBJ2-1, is DVKVTQSSRYLVKRTGEKVFLECVQDMDHENMFWYRQDPGLGLRLIYFSYDVKMKEKGDIPEGYSVSREKKERFSLILESASTNQTSMYLCASSLLGGTGIDNEQFFGPGTRLTVL.